Given below is one T cell receptor (beta chain) in context. Germline-derived CDR1 and CDR2 are SGHDN and FVKESK. The CDR3 has 18 residues. Trimming at V came to 5 bases and at J to 0 bases, leaving 12 bases not matched to a gene. The data are from a study of blood T cell repertoires in COVID-19. Study at large: Spain, Italy and the United States supplied samples that represented acute and convalescent COVID-19. In each case, the material was cDNA or gDNA derived from T cells, B-cell-depleted T cells, or PBMCs.

Study processing details: Estimation of nucleated cell counts relied on the amplification of reference gene primers. Clones were sequenced by immunoSEQ multiplex PCR, and TCRdb holds only the in-frame ones, with some missing. V and J calls plus clone size are reproduced from that table; the DNA served to infer D and trimming. The table records 65,000 or so clones, roughly 90% of them present only once. V is TRBV14 and J is TRBJ2-7; 11 bases map to TRBD2. Sample: peripheral blood. This sequence originates from a human donor with acute or convalescent COVID-19. The donor label of this sample is uncertain. The CDR3 protein is CASSGGEGTSGSSYEQYF. CDR3 nucleotide sequence: TGTGCCAGCAGCGGCGGAGAGGGGACTAGCGGCAGCTCCTACGAGCAGTACTTC.